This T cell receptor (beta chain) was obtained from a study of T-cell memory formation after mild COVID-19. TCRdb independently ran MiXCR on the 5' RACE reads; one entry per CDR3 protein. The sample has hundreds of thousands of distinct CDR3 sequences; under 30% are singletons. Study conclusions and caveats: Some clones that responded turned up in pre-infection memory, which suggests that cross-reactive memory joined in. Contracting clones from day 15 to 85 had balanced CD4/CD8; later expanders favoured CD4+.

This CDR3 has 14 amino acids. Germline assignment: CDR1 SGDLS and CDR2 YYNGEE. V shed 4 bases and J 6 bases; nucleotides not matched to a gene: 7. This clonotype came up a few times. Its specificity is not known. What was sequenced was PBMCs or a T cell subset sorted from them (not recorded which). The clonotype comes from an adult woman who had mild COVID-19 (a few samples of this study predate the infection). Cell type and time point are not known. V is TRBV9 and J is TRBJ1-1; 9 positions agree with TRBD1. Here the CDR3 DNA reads TGTGCCAGCAGCCCCGGGACAGGGAAGGCTGAAGCTTTCTTT. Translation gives CASSPGTGKAEAFF.